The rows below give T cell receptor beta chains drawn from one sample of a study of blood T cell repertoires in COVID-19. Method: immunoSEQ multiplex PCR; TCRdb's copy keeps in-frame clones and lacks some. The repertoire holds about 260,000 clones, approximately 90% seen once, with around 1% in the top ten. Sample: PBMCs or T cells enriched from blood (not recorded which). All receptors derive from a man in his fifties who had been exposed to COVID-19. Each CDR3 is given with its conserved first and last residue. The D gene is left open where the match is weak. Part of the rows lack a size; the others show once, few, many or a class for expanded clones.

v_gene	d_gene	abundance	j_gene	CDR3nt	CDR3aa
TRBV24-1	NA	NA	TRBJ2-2	TGTGCCACCAGTGATTTCGGGTTCGCCGGGGAGCTGTTTTTT	CATSDFGFAGELFF
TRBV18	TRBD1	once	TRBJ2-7	TGTGCCAGCTCACTTGGGACAGTCACCTACGAGCAGTACTTC	CASSLGTVTYEQYF
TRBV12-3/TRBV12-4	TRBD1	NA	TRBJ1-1	TGTGCCAGCAGACCGGACAGGGGGCTTCAAGCTTTCTTT	CASRPDRGLQAFF
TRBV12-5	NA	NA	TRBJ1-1	TGTGCTAGTGGTTTGAACCAGGGCACTGAAGCTTTCTTT	CASGLNQGTEAFF
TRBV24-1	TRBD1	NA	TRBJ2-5	TGTGCCACCAGTGCCCCGAACTTAGACAGGGGAGAGACCCAGTACTTC	CATSAPNLDRGETQYF
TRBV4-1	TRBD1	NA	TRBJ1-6	TGCGCCAGCAGCCAAAGACAGGGGGCGGAATCACCCCTCCACTTT	CASSQRQGAESPLHF
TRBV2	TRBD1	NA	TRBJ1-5	TGTGCCAGCACGGGTTCGTCACAGGGGGCGAACGGTCAGCCCCAGCATTTT	CASTGSSQGANGQPQHF
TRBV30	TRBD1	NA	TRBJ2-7	TGTGCCTGGAGGAAGCCGGGACAGGGATCCGAGCAGTACTTC	CAWRKPGQGSEQYF
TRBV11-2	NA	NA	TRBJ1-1	TGTGCCAGCAGCTTACGATGGGGCACCAAGAACACTGAAGCTTTCTTT	CASSLRWGTKNTEAFF
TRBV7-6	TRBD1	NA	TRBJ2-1	TGTGCCAGCAGCTCACGGGACAGGGGGAACAATGAGCAGTTCTTC	CASSSRDRGNNEQFF
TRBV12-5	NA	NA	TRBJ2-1	TGTGCTAGTGGGCGGGCCATATACAATGAGCAGTTCTTC	CASGRAIYNEQFF
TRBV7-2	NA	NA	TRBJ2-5	TGTGCCAGCAGCTTACAGATCCAAGAGACCCAGTACTTC	CASSLQIQETQYF
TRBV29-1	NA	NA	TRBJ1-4	TGCAGCGTCACCTCGGGGGATGAAAAACTGTTTTTT	CSVTSGDEKLFF
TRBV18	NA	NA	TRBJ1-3	TGTGCCAGCTCACCAAAGATACTCTCTGGAAACACCATATATTTT	CASSPKILSGNTIYF
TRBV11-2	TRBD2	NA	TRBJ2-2	TGTGCCAGCGGGCCGGGAGGGACTAGGGGCACCGGGGAGCTGTTTTTT	CASGPGGTRGTGELFF
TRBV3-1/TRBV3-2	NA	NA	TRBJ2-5	TGTGCCAGCAGCCATCAGGGCTTTCAAGAGACCCAGTACTTC	CASSHQGFQETQYF
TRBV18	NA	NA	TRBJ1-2	TGTGCCAGCTCACCGCCGTCGGGAGGGGTAGCTAACTATGGCTACACCTTC	CASSPPSGGVANYGYTF
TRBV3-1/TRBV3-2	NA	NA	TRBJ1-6	TGTGCCAGCAGCCTGACAGCCGATAATTCACCCCTCCACTTT	CASSLTADNSPLHF
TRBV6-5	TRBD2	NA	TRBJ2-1	TGTGCCAGCAGGTCTAGCGGCACCTACAATGAGCAGTTCTTC	CASRSSGTYNEQFF
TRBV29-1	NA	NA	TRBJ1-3	TGCAGCGTTGAACAGGTCGAGAAGACCTCTGGAAACACCATATATTTT	CSVEQVEKTSGNTIYF
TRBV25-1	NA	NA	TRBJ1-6	TGTGCCAGCAGCCTTTATAATTCACCCCTCCACTTT	CASSLYNSPLHF
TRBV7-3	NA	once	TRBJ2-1	TGTGCCAGCAGCTTAACGAGTTTGGGGGCGTATGAGCAGTTCTTC	CASSLTSLGAYEQFF
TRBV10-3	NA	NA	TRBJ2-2	TGTGCCATCAGTGAGTCCGTCAACACCGGGGAGCTGTTTTTT	CAISESVNTGELFF
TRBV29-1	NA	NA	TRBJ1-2	TGCAGCGTTGCCTTCGGGTATGGCTACACCTTC	CSVAFGYGYTF
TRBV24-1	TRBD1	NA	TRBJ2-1	TGTGCCACCAGTGATTCGCGGACAGGGCAATACAATGAGCAGTTCTTC	CATSDSRTGQYNEQFF
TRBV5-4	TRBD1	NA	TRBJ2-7	TGTGCCAGCAGCGGGGGGACAGGGGCTGTCTACGAGCAGTACTTC	CASSGGTGAVYEQYF
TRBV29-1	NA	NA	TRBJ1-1	TGCAGCGTAGAACGGTACAGTGAGAACACTGAAGCTTTCTTT	CSVERYSENTEAFF
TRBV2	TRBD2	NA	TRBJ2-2	TGTGCCAGCAGCCCTAGCGGGAGGCGGACCGGGGAGCTGTTTTTT	CASSPSGRRTGELFF
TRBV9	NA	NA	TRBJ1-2	TGTGCCAGCAGCGTAGACGCCAGGGCCTATGGCTACACCTTC	CASSVDARAYGYTF
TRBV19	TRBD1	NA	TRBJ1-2	TGTGCCAGTAGTGCCCGACCGGGACAGGGGAACACTGGCTACACCTTC	CASSARPGQGNTGYTF
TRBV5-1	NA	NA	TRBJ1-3	TGCGCCAGCACCACGACAGGAAACCCTGGAAACACCATATATTTT	CASTTTGNPGNTIYF
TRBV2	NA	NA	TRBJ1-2	TGTGCCAGCAGGCCAAACAGGGAACTTAACTATGGCTACACCTTC	CASRPNRELNYGYTF
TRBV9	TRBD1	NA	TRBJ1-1	TGTGCCAGCAGCGCCCGGACAGGGCTAGGTGAAGCTTTCTTT	CASSARTGLGEAFF
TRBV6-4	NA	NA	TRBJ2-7	TGTGCCAGCAGTGACCCTCGGCACCACTCAGACTTGAGCTCCTACGAGCAGTACTTC	CASSDPRHHSDLSSYEQYF
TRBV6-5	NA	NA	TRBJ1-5	TGTGCCAGCAGTTACTCGCGTGGTCAGCCCCAGCATTTT	CASSYSRGQPQHF
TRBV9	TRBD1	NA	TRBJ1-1	TGTGCCAGCAGCCCGGGACAGGGTAACACTGAAGCTTTCTTT	CASSPGQGNTEAFF
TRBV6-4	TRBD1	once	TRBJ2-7	TGTGCCAGCAGTCGAGTGACAGGGGGCGAGCAGTACTTC	CASSRVTGGEQYF
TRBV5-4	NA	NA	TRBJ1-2	TGTGCCAGCAGCTTCTCCAACAGGGTTTCGGATGGCTACACCTTC	CASSFSNRVSDGYTF
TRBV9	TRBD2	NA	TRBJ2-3	TGTGCCAGCAGCGTTTTTAGCGGGGGGGCTAGCACAGATACGCAGTATTTT	CASSVFSGGASTDTQYF
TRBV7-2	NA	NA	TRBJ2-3	TGTGCCAGCAGCTTTGCGAGGCGCACAGATACGCAGTATTTT	CASSFARRTDTQYF
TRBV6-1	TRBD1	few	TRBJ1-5	TGTGCCAGCAGTGAAAGGACAGGGATAGTTCAGCCCCAGCATTTT	CASSERTGIVQPQHF
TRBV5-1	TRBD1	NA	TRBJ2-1	TGCGCCAGCAGCCAAGGACAGGCTGCCTACAATGAGCAGTTCTTC	CASSQGQAAYNEQFF
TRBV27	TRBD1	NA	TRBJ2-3	TGTGCCAGCAGTTTATTAGGGGGCCGGTATCTTGGACAATCAGATACGCAGTATTTT	CASSLLGGRYLGQSDTQYF
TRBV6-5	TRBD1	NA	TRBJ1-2	TGTGCCAGCACTCGGGACAGTCAAAACTATGGCTACACCTTC	CASTRDSQNYGYTF
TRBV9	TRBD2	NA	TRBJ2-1	TGTGCCAGCAGCGGACGGACTAGCGGGACTAATGAGCAGTTCTTC	CASSGRTSGTNEQFF